One and the same sample provided the 28 T cell receptor beta chains below, sequenced in a study of T cell changes during pregnancy in multiple sclerosis. The data were produced by immunoSEQ multiplex PCR, yet TCRdb's version contains in-frame clones alone and is incomplete. The sample has fewer than 65,000 clones; 91% are singletons. Sequencing was performed on peripheral blood, taken after pregnancy. The receptors derive from a female donor in good health, enrolled as a control in a pregnancy study.

This clone was seen a single time. This sequence joins TRBV7-7 and TRBJ2-7; 7 bases agree with TRBD1. The CDR3 is 15 amino acids. V shed 5 bases, J shed 2 bases, and the junction held 9 bases outside the gene matches. Germline V gene lookup returns CDR1 SSHAT and CDR2 FNYEAQ (reference sequence). The CDR3 here is CASSAGPQGAYEQYF. CDR3 in DNA: TGTGCCAGCAGCGCAGGGCCGCAGGGGGCCTACGAGCAGTACTTC.

The chain carries TRBV7-9 and TRBJ2-2; a weak D match, TRBD1 (5 bases). Germline loops: CDR1 SEHNR, CDR2 FQNEAQ (reference sequence). The CDR3 is made up of 17 amino acids. V shed 1 base and J shed 4 bases, with 16 bases lying between them. The CDR3 region is CASSLDEAFRVTGELFF. The CDR3 DNA is TGTGCCAGCAGCTTAGATGAAGCGTTCAGGGTCACCGGGGAGCTGTTTTTT.

The gene calls are TRBV7-2 and TRBJ2-3; D possibly corresponds to TRBD2 (5 bases). V was clipped by 5 bases and J by 1 base, with 10 bases between them. This CDR3 contains 14 residues. The germline V gene encodes CDR1 SGHTA and CDR2 FQGNSA. The CDR3 is CASSPGLGTDTQYF. CDR3 coding DNA: TGTGCCAGCAGCCCAGGACTTGGCACAGATACGCAGTATTTT.

The chain carries TRBV27 and TRBJ1-1; 8 bases agree with TRBD1. CDR3 size: 16 residues. Germline V CDR1 and CDR2: MNHEY, SMNVEV (reference sequence). V dropped 4 bases and J dropped 1; count of bases not matched to a gene: 8. DNA of the CDR3: TGTGCCAGCAGTTCCTACAGGGGGATGGGGAACACTGAAGCTTTCTTT. This codes for CASSSYRGMGNTEAFF.

V and J are TRBV2 and TRBJ2-7; D gene ambiguous. The CDR3 covers 14 residues. V lost 10 bases, J lost 1 base, and 17 bases lay in between. Germline V gene data show CDR1 as SNHLY and CDR2 as FYNNEI. CDR3 nucleotides: TGTGCCAACCTCCCCGTGACATTATCCTACGAGCAGTACTTC. Translating gives CANLPVTLSYEQYF.

J is TRBJ1-2 and V is TRBV30; D perhaps matches TRBD1 (5 bases). V lost 3 bases to trimming and J lost 3 bases, with 11 bases between them. CDR1 and CDR2 from the germline V gene are GTSNPN and SVGIG (reference sequence). The CDR3 covers 13 residues. CDR3 in amino acids: CAWSVQGYYGYTF. The CDR3 DNA is TGTGCCTGGAGCGTGCAGGGCTACTATGGCTACACCTTC.

The J gene is TRBJ2-4, the V gene TRBV6-5, with D maybe TRBD1 (5 bases). Germline CDR1 and CDR2: MNHEY and SVGAGI. CDR3 size: 16 residues. Trimming removed 2 bases from V and 0 bases from J, with 11 bases in between. CDR3 DNA: TGTGCCAGCAGTTACGAATCAGGGTTAGCCAAAAACATTCAGTACTTC. Its protein is CASSYESGLAKNIQYF.

V gene TRBV30 combines with J gene TRBJ1-2, with TRBD1 matching over 12 bases. Per germline, CDR1 GTSNPN and CDR2 SVGIG (reference sequence). V lost 1 base and J lost 7; bases outside the gene matches: 13. The CDR3 spans 17 residues. The chain's CDR3 is CAWSAQPAGTGGSGYTF. The DNA for the CDR3 is TGTGCCTGGAGTGCGCAACCGGCCGGGACAGGGGGCTCTGGCTACACCTTC.

The chain couples TRBV5-4 to TRBJ2-3, with a tentative D call TRBD1 (5 bases). Germline V gene lookup returns CDR1 SGHNT and CDR2 YYREEE (reference sequence). V gave up 6 bases and J gave up 2 bases, with 13 bases separating them. This CDR3 comprises 14 residues. The CDR3 DNA sequence: TGTGCCAGCACCCCCGACAGCTTCACAGATACGCAGTATTTT. Its translation: CASTPDSFTDTQYF.

The chain is built from TRBV9 and TRBJ1-5; D remains unclear. The germline V gene encodes CDR1 SGDLS and CDR2 YYNGEE. The V and J ends lost 0 bases and 6 bases respectively, with 10 bases between them. CDR3 length equals 14 residues. The CDR3 region is CASSVDEVSQPQHF. Written as DNA, the CDR3 is TGTGCCAGCAGCGTAGATGAAGTTAGTCAGCCCCAGCATTTT. Full variable domain (remainder filled in from reference TRBV9 and TRBJ1-5): DSGVTQTPKHLITATGQRVTLRCSPRSGDLSVYWYQQSLDQGLQFLIQYYNGEERAKGNILERFSAQQFPDLHSELNLSSLELGDSALYFCASSVDEVSQPQHFGDGTRLSIL.

The rearrangement links TRBV7-8 to TRBJ1-1; TRBD1 matches 8 bases. CDR1 is SGHVS, CDR2 FQNEAQ, per germline. After removal of 5 bases from V and 1 base from J, the junction contained 3 bases not matched to a gene. The CDR3 loop spans 14 amino acids. The CDR3 loop is CASSIDRGNTEAFF. CDR3 DNA sequence: TGTGCCAGCAGCATAGACAGGGGGAACACTGAAGCTTTCTTT. Together with reference TRBV7-8 and TRBJ1-1, the CDR3 gives the full variable domain: GAGVSQSPRYKVAKRGQDVALRCDPISGHVSLFWYQQALGQGPEFLTYFQNEAQLDKSGLPSDRFFAERPEGSVSTLKIQRTQQEDSAVYLCASSIDRGNTEAFFGQGTRLTVV.

This clone showed up just a few times. The chain couples TRBV29-1 to TRBJ1-2, with a tentative D call TRBD1 (5 bases). The CDR3 is made up of 15 amino acids. Germline values: CDR1 SQVTM, CDR2 ANQGSEA. Trimming removed 0 bases from V and 0 bases from J, with 11 bases in between. In DNA, the CDR3 is TGCAGCGTTGAAGACCGACAGTTTCCTAACTATGGCTACACCTTC. This sequence encodes CSVEDRQFPNYGYTF.

The chain recombines TRBV6-5 with TRBJ2-7; TRBD1 agrees at 10 bases. Unmatched junction bases numbered 7, after V lost 6 bases and J lost 2 bases. CDR1 is MNHEY, CDR2 SVGAGI, per germline. The CDR3 is 15 amino acids. The CDR3 DNA follows: TGTGCCAGCAGGGCCCGGGACAGGGGCCCCTACGAGCAGTACTTC. Translating gives CASRARDRGPYEQYF.

V and J are TRBV18 and TRBJ1-2; 9 bases line up with TRBD1. Germline lookup yields CDR1 KGHSH and CDR2 LQKENI. The CDR3 spans 14 residues. With V trimmed by 4 bases and J by 2 bases, 2 bases remained unmatched. As DNA, the CDR3 is TGTGCCAGCTCACTTGGACAGGGGAACTATGGCTACACCTTC. As protein: CASSLGQGNYGYTF.

The chain carries TRBV5-1 and TRBJ2-2, with D possibly TRBD2 on 5 matching bases. V shed 0 bases and J shed 8 bases, with 11 bases lying between them. Germline V gene lookup returns CDR1 SGHRS and CDR2 YFSETQ. There are 14 residues in the CDR3. The CDR3 sequence is CASSLAGESGELFF. The CDR3 nucleotides are TGCGCCAGCAGCTTGGCTGGGGAGTCGGGGGAGCTGTTTTTT.

The gene calls are TRBV10-3 and TRBJ1-2, with 7 bases fitting TRBD1. This CDR3 contains 14 residues. CDR1 and CDR2 from the germline V gene are ENHRY and SYGVKD. Losses at the gene ends were 6 bases for V and 10 bases for J; bases not matched to a gene: 14. CDR3 loop: CAIRTTGTVWVYTF. The CDR3 bases are TGTGCCATCAGAACGACCGGGACAGTTTGGGTCTACACCTTC.

The V gene is TRBV7-8, the J gene TRBJ1-2; D remains unclear. The CDR3 extends over 13 amino acids. V dropped 4 bases and J dropped 8 bases, with 14 bases sitting between them. CDR1 is SGHVS and CDR2 is FQNEAQ in the germline V gene. The DNA of the CDR3 is TGTGCCAGCAGCTCGCCGGGATATGGGGGCTACACCTTC. It translates to CASSSPGYGGYTF.

The CDR3 spells CASSLNGVSTDTQYF. The CDR3 coding sequence is TGTGCCAGCAGCTTAAACGGAGTTAGCACAGATACGCAGTATTTT. This chain connects TRBV11-2 to TRBJ2-3, with D unresolved. Germline V CDR1 and CDR2: SGHAT, FQNNGV. V dropped 2 bases and J dropped 0 bases, with 9 bases sitting between them. The CDR3 has 15 amino acids.

V gene TRBV5-4 combines with J gene TRBJ1-6, with D possibly TRBD1 on 5 matching bases. CDR3 length: 17 residues. The ends were cut back, 4 bases at V and 0 bases at J, with 14 bases in the middle. Germline CDR1 reads SGHNT; CDR2 reads YYREEE (reference sequence). This CDR3 is CASSGVGGSSYNSPLHF. CDR3 coding DNA: TGTGCCAGCAGCGGGGTGGGGGGGAGCTCCTATAATTCACCCCTCCACTTT.

The rearrangement uses TRBV5-1 and TRBJ2-5, with TRBD2 matching 14 bases. The CDR3 contains 16 residues. Germline assignment: CDR1 SGHRS and CDR2 YFSETQ. The J segment lost 3 bases and the V segment lost 5 bases, leaving 6 bases of the junction unmatched. CDR3 residues: CASRDGTSGGEETQYF. Here the CDR3 DNA reads TGCGCCAGCAGGGACGGGACTAGCGGGGGAGAAGAGACCCAGTACTTC. The whole variable domain, remainder taken from reference TRBV5-1 and TRBJ2-5, is KAGVTQTPRYLIKTRGQQVTLSCSPISGHRSVSWYQQTPGQGLQFLFEYFSETQRNKGNFPGRFSGRQFSNSRSEMNVSTLELGDSALYLCASRDGTSGGEETQYFGPGTRLLVL.

V usage is TRBV7-2 and J usage is TRBJ1-1; D is uncertain. From germline, CDR1 is SGHTA and CDR2 FQGNSA. V was trimmed by 2 bases and J by 2 bases, leaving 9 bases between them. The CDR3 has 14 residues. The chain's CDR3 is CASSLFEGNTEAFF. CDR3 nucleotides: TGTGCCAGCAGCTTATTTGAGGGAAACACTGAAGCTTTCTTT. The full variable domain, rest sourced from reference TRBV7-2 and TRBJ1-1, is GAGVSQSPSNKVTEKGKDVELRCDPISGHTALYWYRQSLGQGLEFLIYFQGNSAPDKSGLPSDRFSAERTGGSVSTLTIQRTQQEDSAVYLCASSLFEGNTEAFFGQGTRLTVV.

The DNA for the CDR3 is TGTGCCAGCAGCTCCGAACAGGGGGCGAGGACAGATACGCAGTATTTT. Translation: CASSSEQGARTDTQYF. The V call is TRBV13, the J call TRBJ2-3, with TRBD1 identical over 9 bases. The CDR3 extends over 16 amino acids. The germline CDR1 and CDR2 sequences are PRHDT and FYEKMQ (reference sequence). The junction had 8 bases not matched to a gene; V was cut back by 4 bases and J by 3 bases.

V gene TRBV7-3 combines with J gene TRBJ2-3, with TRBD2 identical over 10 bases. Germline V gives CDR1 SGHTA, CDR2 FQGTGA. Germline trimming cut 5 bases from V and 5 bases from J; bases unmatched to any gene: 4. This CDR3 region has 14 residues. Here the CDR3 DNA reads TGTGCCAGCAGCCCTAGCGGGGGAGGAGATACGCAGTATTTT. It yields the protein CASSPSGGGDTQYF. The full variable domain, its missing parts supplied by reference TRBV7-3 and TRBJ2-3, is GAGVSQTPSNKVTEKGKYVELRCDPISGHTALYWYRQSLGQGPEFLIYFQGTGAADDSGLPNDRFFAVRPEGSVSTLKIQRTERGDSAVYLCASSPSGGGDTQYFGPGTRLTVL.

This clone was seen a few times. This chain connects TRBV9 to TRBJ1-1, with 8 bases lining up with TRBD1. Germline CDR1 and CDR2: SGDLS and YYNGEE. The CDR3 runs 14 residues. With 0 bases clipped from V and 5 bases from J, the junction kept 3 bases outside the gene matches. The CDR3 sequence: CASSVAGTGTEAFF. For the CDR3, the DNA is TGTGCCAGCAGCGTAGCGGGGACAGGTACTGAAGCTTTCTTT.

This clone was detected once. The genes are TRBV7-9 and TRBJ1-2; D is ambiguous. Germline V gives CDR1 SEHNR, CDR2 FQNEAQ (reference sequence). There are 15 residues in the CDR3. V lost 4 bases and J 3 bases, leaving 15 bases between the germline ends. The CDR3 region has the DNA TGTGCCAGCAGCTCACCGGCGGATCGAGACTATGGCTACACCTTC. Translating it yields CASSSPADRDYGYTF.

The gene calls are TRBV25-1 and TRBJ1-2; tentative D call: TRBD1 (6 bases). Germline V lookup: CDR1 MGHDK, CDR2 SYGVNS. V gave up 7 bases and J gave up 6 bases, with 18 bases separating them. This CDR3 region has 14 residues. The CDR3 loop reads CASTKAGGLDGYTF. The CDR3 DNA sequence: TGTGCCAGCACCAAGGCGGGGGGCCTCGATGGCTACACCTTC.

This clone was seen only once. V gene TRBV9 combines with J gene TRBJ1-2, with 7 bases lining up with TRBD1. Trimming took 4 bases from V and 2 from J; bases not matched to a gene: 8. CDR3 length: 15 amino acids. In germline, CDR1 is SGDLS, CDR2 YYNGEE. This CDR3 is CASSTRQGENYGYTF. CDR3 nucleotides: TGTGCCAGCAGCACCCGACAGGGAGAAAACTATGGCTACACCTTC.

V is TRBV6-1 and J is TRBJ1-2, with D perhaps matching TRBD1 (5 bases). The CDR3 spans 14 residues. Looked up from germline, CDR1 is MNHNS and CDR2 is SASEGT. Trimming cost V 0 bases and J 4 bases, with 9 bases left between them. Here the CDR3 reads CASSEAHRSYGYTF. CDR3 in DNA: TGTGCCAGCAGTGAAGCGCACAGGTCCTATGGCTACACCTTC.